This TCR beta chain was retrieved from a study of Graves' ophthalmopathy and Graves' hyperthyroidism. Study context: Peripheral blood sampling preceded any treatment and occurred at initial diagnosis.

Pregnant or lactating patients and those with other autoimmune diseases or uncontrolled infections were excluded. The CDR3 is made up of 10 amino acids. Trimming took 6 bases from V and 9 from J, leaving 11 bases between them. Per germline, CDR1 SQVTM and CDR2 ANQGSEA. Investigators amplified TCR beta CDR3 regions from RNA transcripts. HTBI primers were used in a first-round RT-PCR, which preceded a second-round multiplex PCR. TCRdb called the multiplex PCR reads again in MiXCR, with one record for every CDR3 protein. Found here are more than 550,000 distinct CDR3 sequences, roughly two fifths of them singletons; the top ten hold around 3%.

The TCR sequence derives from an adult man with Graves' ophthalmopathy. V gene TRBV29-1 combines with J gene TRBJ1-1; D might be TRBD1 (6 bases). The specimen sequenced was peripheral blood. This chain's CDR3 is CSVWWGQAFF. CDR3 nucleotide sequence: TGCAGCGTCTGGTGGGGGCAAGCTTTCTTT. Looking up the rest from reference TRBV29-1 and TRBJ1-1 gives the full variable domain: SAVISQKPSRDICQRGTSLTIQCQVDSQVTMMFWYRQQPGQSLTLIATANQGSEATYESGFVIDKFPISRPNLTFSTLTVSNMSPEDSSIYLCSVWWGQAFFGQGTRLTVV.